This T cell receptor beta chain was recorded in a study of response to subunit inactivated influenza vaccine. Study findings and constraints: Researchers suggested that each seasonal influenza vaccination recruits few new T cells.

This clonotype appeared a few times. Antigen: not known. One entry per CDR3 protein results from TCRdb running MiXCR on the RT-PCR reads. The profile shows around 570,000 distinct CDR3 sequences, roughly 8.2% of them singletons. Between the trimmed V and J ends, which lost 6 bases and 4 bases, there was a span of 13 bases. Germline CDR1 and CDR2: MDHEN and SYDVKM. CDR3 length equals 14 residues. The specimen comprised PBMCs from blood, sampled about 24 months after vaccination. The V call is TRBV28, the J call TRBJ2-1; D gene uncertain. This clonotype was obtained from a man aged 45 to 75 who received an inactivated influenza vaccine. CDR3 coding DNA: TGTGCCAGCAGAAACGGTGGCGGATACAATGAGCAGTTCTTC. Its protein is CASRNGGGYNEQFF.